This T cell receptor (beta chain) was found in a study of cytomegalovirus exposure and HLA in healthy donors. Study as a whole: Roughly 89 million unique TCR sequences came from HLA-typed donors in an early release.

Primers: 60 Vbeta forward and 13 Jbeta reverse. Data came from immunoSEQ multiplex PCR; TCRdb stores just in-frame clones and leaves some out. The sample has more than 110,000 clones; about 71% are singletons. Material: PBMCs. The TCR was taken from a woman aged 60-70 years in good health and CMV-seropositive.

DNA of the CDR3: TGCGCCAGCAGCCAGACAGGGGTCAAGAACACTGAAGCTTTCTTT. Translating gives CASSQTGVKNTEAFF. J is TRBJ1-1 and V is TRBV5-1; 8 nucleotides line up with TRBD1. V lost 4 bases and J lost 1; bases outside the gene matches: 6. The CDR3 extends over 15 amino acids. Germline V CDR1 and CDR2: SGHRS, YFSETQ.